This TCR delta chain was identified during a study of gamma-delta T cells after stem cell transplantation. TCRdb redid the clone calls on the RT-PCR reads with CATT. This table has roughly 1,700 delta-chain clones, roughly 4.1% appearing once. In this sample, this clone turned up a few times. A far more abundant clone sits one base away, making this likely a read error. Germline CDR1 TSWWSYY, CDR2 QGS. The CDR3 has 19 amino acids. Sequencing input: gamma-delta T cells. The TCR was taken from a human donor. It is not recorded whose cells these are; they may come from a transplant donor. The chain is built from TRDV1 and TRDJ1, with TRDD3 matching 8 bases. CDR3 sequence: CALGDTPTGGPTYTDKPIF. CDR3 in DNA: TGTGCTCTTGGGGACACCCCGACTGGGGGGCCAACGTACACCGATAAACCCATCTTT.